The rows below give T cell receptor beta chains drawn from one sample of a study of T cell responses to AZD1222 COVID-19 vaccine. Clones were read by immunoSEQ multiplex PCR, and TCRdb kept only the in-frame ones, dropping some. Seen here are around 140,000 clones, 90% to 95% observed once, and the top ten hold about 3.8%. Sample: peripheral blood, taken on day 0 of AZD1222 vaccination. The source of these receptors is an adult in good health. Each CDR3 is given with its conserved first and last residue. D genes are given only for firm matches. Expanded clones are given a class, and other clones once, few, many or no size at all.

d_call,v_call,clone_size,j_call,cdr3_aa,cdr3_nt
NA,TRBV5-8,NA,TRBJ2-3,CASSREQGTDTQYF,TGTGCCAGCAGCCGAGAACAGGGCACAGATACGCAGTATTTT
NA,TRBV7-2,NA,TRBJ2-5,CASSLASTGQETQYF,TGTGCCAGCAGCTTAGCGTCGACAGGTCAAGAGACCCAGTACTTC
NA,TRBV5-6,NA,TRBJ2-2,CASSFRGTNTGELFF,TGTGCCAGCAGCTTCCGGGGAACGAACACCGGGGAGCTGTTTTTT
NA,TRBV3-1/TRBV3-2,NA,TRBJ1-2,CASSGGRFSDGYTF,TGTGCCAGCAGCGGGGGGCGCTTTTCGGATGGCTACACCTTC
NA,TRBV7-2,NA,TRBJ2-3,CASSRTWDTQYF,TGTGCCAGCAGCAGAACTTGGGATACGCAGTATTTT
NA,TRBV29-1,NA,TRBJ1-2,CSVDGARYGYTF,TGCAGCGTTGACGGGGCCAGGTATGGCTACACCTTC
TRBD2,TRBV12-5,NA,TRBJ2-1,CASGVSGTDEQFF,TGTGCTAGTGGTGTTAGCGGGACCGATGAGCAGTTCTTC
NA,TRBV5-1,NA,TRBJ2-7,CASSRRGGRAGVPYEQYF,TGCGCCAGCAGCCGCAGAGGGGGCCGAGCGGGAGTGCCATACGAGCAGTACTTC
NA,TRBV7-3,NA,TRBJ2-3,CASSLRATGSGADTQYF,TGTGCCAGCAGCTTAAGGGCTACAGGCTCCGGTGCGGATACGCAGTATTTT
NA,TRBV7-9,NA,TRBJ1-2,CASSLASWRAYGYTF,TGTGCCAGCAGCTTAGCGTCTTGGAGGGCCTATGGCTACACCTTC
NA,TRBV5-1,few,TRBJ1-1,CASSLAGGNPNTEAFF,TGCGCCAGCAGCTTGGCAGGTGGAAACCCGAACACTGAAGCTTTCTTT
NA,TRBV7-2,NA,TRBJ1-5,CASSLSSKVNQPQHF,TGTGCCAGCAGCTTATCCAGCAAGGTGAATCAGCCCCAGCATTTT
NA,TRBV9,NA,TRBJ1-1,CASSVYGSGREEAFF,TGTGCCAGCAGCGTGTATGGTTCGGGAAGGGAAGAAGCTTTCTTT
TRBD2,TRBV10-3,NA,TRBJ2-1,CATQPDRTSGREQFF,TGTGCCACACAACCCGACAGGACTAGCGGGAGAGAGCAGTTCTTC
NA,TRBV29-1,NA,TRBJ2-1,CSVRGGDLAYNEQFF,TGCAGCGTTAGGGGGGGGGATCTGGCTTACAATGAGCAGTTCTTC
TRBD1,TRBV24-1,once,TRBJ1-2,CANRTGGRGYTF,TGTGCCAACCGGACAGGGGGCAGGGGCTACACCTTC